This T cell receptor (beta chain) was observed in a study of cytomegalovirus exposure and HLA in healthy donors. Findings and limits, study-wide: For most subjects, TCR beta sequences were reported to predict HLA-A and HLA-B alleles with accuracy. One cluster of highly shared sequence variants probably arose as a sequencing artifact. A later analysis found TCR association rates differed by HLA locus, highest for DRB1 and lowest for HLA-C.

Germline values: CDR1 GTSNPN, CDR2 SVGIG (reference sequence). V lost 3 bases and J lost 1; bases outside the gene matches: 11. This CDR3 is built from 16 residues. The PCR was carried out with 60 Vbeta primers and 13 Jbeta primers. The table came from immunoSEQ multiplex PCR; TCRdb's copy has only in-frame clones and leaves some out. The sample records 70,000 or so clones, around 78% being singletons. This clone was observed a handful of times. The antigen remains undetermined. The specimen sequenced was PBMCs. This clonotype was obtained from a man between 18 and 35 years old in good health and CMV-seropositive. The chain combines TRBV30 with TRBJ1-1; TRBD1 aligns across 7 bases. The CDR3 is CAWSLIGGRKNTEAFF. CDR3 nucleotide sequence: TGTGCCTGGAGCCTCATAGGGGGCCGAAAGAACACTGAAGCTTTCTTT.